This TCR beta chain came from a study of technical replicates of blood from a handful of donors. Sequenced by immunoSEQ multiplex PCR; TCRdb stores in-frame clones only, minus some. This table has 65,000 to 85,000 clones, approximately 90% appearing once. Germline loops: CDR1 MNHNS, CDR2 SASEGT. The CDR3 is 16 residues long. The J segment lost 2 bases and the V segment lost 2 bases, leaving 6 bases of the junction unmatched. This clonotype originated in a human donor in good health. The sequenced material came from T cells isolated from PBMCs. The chain is built from TRBV6-1 and TRBJ2-3; TRBD2 matches 8 bases. CDR3 bases: TGTGCCAGCAGTGAAATCTCGGGGGGGGTCACAGATACGCAGTATTTT. The encoded protein is CASSEISGGVTDTQYF.